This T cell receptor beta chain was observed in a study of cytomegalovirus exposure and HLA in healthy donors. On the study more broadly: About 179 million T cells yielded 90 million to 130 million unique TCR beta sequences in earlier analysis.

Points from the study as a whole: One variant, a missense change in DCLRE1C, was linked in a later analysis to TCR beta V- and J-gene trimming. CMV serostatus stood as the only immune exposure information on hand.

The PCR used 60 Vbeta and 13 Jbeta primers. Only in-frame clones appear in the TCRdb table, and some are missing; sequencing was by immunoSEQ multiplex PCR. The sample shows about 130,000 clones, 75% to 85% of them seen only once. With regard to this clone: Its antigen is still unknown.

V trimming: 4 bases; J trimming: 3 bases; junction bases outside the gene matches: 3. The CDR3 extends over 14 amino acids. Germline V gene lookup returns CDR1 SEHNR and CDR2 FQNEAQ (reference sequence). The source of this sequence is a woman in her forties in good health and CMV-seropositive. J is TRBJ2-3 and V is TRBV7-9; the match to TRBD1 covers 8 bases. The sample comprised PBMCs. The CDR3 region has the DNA TGTGCCAGCAGCTCCCAGGGGGCTACAGATACGCAGTATTTT. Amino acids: CASSSQGATDTQYF.